In its sample, the clone carrying this TCR beta chain was seen a few times. This PCR relied on a set of 60 Vbeta primers and 13 Jbeta primers. The data were produced by immunoSEQ multiplex PCR, yet TCRdb's version contains in-frame clones alone and is incomplete. The repertoire holds approximately 150,000 clones, with around 80% as singletons. This specimen belongs to a study of cytomegalovirus exposure and HLA in healthy donors. Study background: HLA-typed donors contributed some 83 million unique TCRs, which were held in an early data release.

From germline, CDR1 is MNHNS and CDR2 SASEGT. The CDR3 totals 12 residues. V lost 10 bases to trimming and J lost 4 bases; unmatched junction nucleotides: 3. This clonotype was obtained from a man in his forties or fifties in good health and CMV-seronegative. The chain is built from TRBV6-1 and TRBJ2-7; 11 bases are shared with TRBD2. The sequencing sample was made of PBMCs. The CDR3 DNA is TGTGCCATCCGACTAGCGGGGTACGAGCAGTACTTC. Residues: CAIRLAGYEQYF.